This TCR beta chain came from a study of blood T cell repertoires in COVID-19. This CDR3 comprises 16 residues. CDR1 and CDR2 from the germline V gene are LNHDA and SQIVND (reference sequence). J was trimmed by 6 bases and V by 4 bases; bases with no gene match: 9. Clones were read by immunoSEQ multiplex PCR, and TCRdb kept only the in-frame ones, dropping some. Seen here are over 60,000 clones, approximately 86% observed once, and the top ten hold approximately 0.99%. Sequencing was carried out using peripheral blood. The V gene is TRBV19, the J gene TRBJ2-1, with 10 bases that match TRBD2. This TCR derives from a man aged 70 or older with acute or convalescent COVID-19. The CDR3 DNA reads TGTGCCAGTAGTAGGGGGGCTAGCGGGAGTCTCAATGAGCAGTTCTTC. This translates into CASSRGASGSLNEQFF.